The source of this TCR beta chain is a study of blood T cell repertoires in COVID-19. Study at large: Samples of COVID-19 (acute and convalescent) were obtained from the United States, Italy and Spain.

Trimming left V 6 bases short and J 0 bases short, with 9 bases between. The V gene's germline CDR1 is MNHEY and CDR2 SVGAGI. The CDR3 extends over 14 amino acids. Per the original data handling: From reference gene primer amplification, estimates of nucleated cell counts were derived. Produced via immunoSEQ multiplex PCR; TCRdb's table is partial and in-frame only. The D gene and trimming were derived from the DNA, and the V and J assignments and clone size from that table. The data hold about 120,000 clones, with 79% observed a single time. This chain connects TRBV6-5 to TRBJ1-3, with TRBD1 as a possible D gene (6 bases). The sequence came from a woman of 80 years or more with acute or convalescent COVID-19. Sequenced: peripheral blood. The CDR3 protein is CASRVQGSGNTIYF. The CDR3 nucleotides are TGTGCCAGCAGGGTACAGGGCTCTGGAAACACCATATATTTT.